This entry describes one T cell receptor (beta chain). The antigen is unknown. V shed 3 bases and J shed 9 bases, with 9 bases lying between them. Germline-derived CDR1 and CDR2 are ENHRY and SYGVKD. CDR3 length: 12 residues. TCRdb re-analysed the 5' RACE reads in MiXCR, keeping a single row per CDR3 protein. Of under 900,000 distinct CDR3 sequences in the sample, around 12% were seen once. The entry originates in a study of identical twins. Study-level points and caveats: Abundant beta clonotypes from cord blood had fewer insertions, unlike memory repertoires, which showed none. There is a chance that invariant MAIT and iNKT cells partially muddied zero-insertion analyses.

The sample was also linked to a second study, of yellow fever vaccine responses in identical twins. That source adds: Reportedly, twins' vaccine T cell responses looked partly convergent and partly personalized.

Sequenced material: PBMCs. This TCR was sampled from a young woman in good health. V and J are TRBV10-3 and TRBJ2-1; D gene uncertain. The CDR3 reads CAISERGSEQFF. The CDR3 DNA reads TGTGCCATCAGTGAACGAGGAAGTGAGCAGTTCTTC.